The clone carrying this TCR beta chain was counted many times. This entry belongs to a study of T-cell reconstitution after alpha-beta-depleted transplantation in children. Unique molecular identifiers were used in preparing the TCRbeta library. TCRdb called the PCR reads again in MiXCR, with one record for every CDR3 protein. The sample contains hundreds of thousands of distinct CDR3 sequences, approximately 12% of which appear only once. The germline V gene encodes CDR1 MNHNS and CDR2 SASEGT. This CDR3 comprises 16 residues. Unmatched junction bases numbered 6, after V lost 3 bases and J lost 2 bases.

The chain recombines TRBV6-1 with TRBJ2-3; TRBD2 matches 9 bases. The sequence derives from a human donor who donated a stem cell graft to a child with acute lymphoblastic leukemia. The starting material was PBMCs from the stem cell graft donor, obtained from the stem cell graft. The CDR3 region has the DNA TGTGCCAGCAGTGACGGACTAGCGAGAATCACAGATACGCAGTATTTT. Its translation is CASSDGLARITDTQYF.